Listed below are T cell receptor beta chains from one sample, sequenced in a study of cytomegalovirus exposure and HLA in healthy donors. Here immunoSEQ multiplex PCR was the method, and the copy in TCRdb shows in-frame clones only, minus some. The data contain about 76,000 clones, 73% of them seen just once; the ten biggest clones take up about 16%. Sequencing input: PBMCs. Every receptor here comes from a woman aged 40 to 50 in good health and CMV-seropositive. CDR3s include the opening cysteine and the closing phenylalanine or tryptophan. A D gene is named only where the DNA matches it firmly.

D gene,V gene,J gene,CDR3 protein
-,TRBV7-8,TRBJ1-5,CASSLVGSHQPQHF
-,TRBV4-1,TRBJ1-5,CASSQDWGQGMRQPQHF
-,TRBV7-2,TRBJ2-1,CASSSARNEQFF
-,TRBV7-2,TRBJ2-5,CASSLQAGEETQYF
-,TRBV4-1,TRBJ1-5,CASSQDGGRISNQPQHF
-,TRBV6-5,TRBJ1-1,CASSYSRTRNSREAFF
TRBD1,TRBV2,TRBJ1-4,CASRSDRVGEKLFF
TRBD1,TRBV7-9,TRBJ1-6,CASMDRAKNSPLHF
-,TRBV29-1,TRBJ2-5,CSVVSGETQYF
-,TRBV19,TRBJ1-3,CASSTGLVVDTIYF
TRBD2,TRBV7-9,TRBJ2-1,CASSLGVAGLRLHNEQFF
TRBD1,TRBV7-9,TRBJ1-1,CASSSPWGTGTSAEAFF
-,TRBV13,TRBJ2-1,CASSPDYPREQFF
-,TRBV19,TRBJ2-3,CASSTAEDSTDTQYF
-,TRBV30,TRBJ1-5,CAWSVERAQPQHF
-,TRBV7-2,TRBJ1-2,CASSSSGHVGYTF
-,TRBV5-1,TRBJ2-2,CASSLSTGETGELFF
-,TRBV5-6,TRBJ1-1,CASSLFRHGGNTEAFF
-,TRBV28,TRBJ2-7,CASSPGGATYEQYF
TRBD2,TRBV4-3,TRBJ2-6,CASSQGAGVGANVLTF
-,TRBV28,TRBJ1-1,CASSSKGWWGEDDTEAFF
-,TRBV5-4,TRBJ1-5,CASSSGGSNQPQHF
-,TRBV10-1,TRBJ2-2,CASSEPHTGELFF
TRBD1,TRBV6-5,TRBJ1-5,CASRRQGKSNQPQHF
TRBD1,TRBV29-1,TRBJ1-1,CSVKQGITEAFF
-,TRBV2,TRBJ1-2,CASSGAGPDYGYTF
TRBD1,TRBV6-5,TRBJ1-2,CASSYQQGENGYTF
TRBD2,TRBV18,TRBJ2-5,CASSRGTTSGDLQETQYF
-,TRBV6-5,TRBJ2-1,CASSYLARYNEQFF
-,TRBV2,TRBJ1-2,CARTGIAEPQGYTF
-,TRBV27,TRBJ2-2,CASSHGELFF
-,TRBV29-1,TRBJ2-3,CSVDSRASSTDTQYF
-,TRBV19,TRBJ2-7,CASSALQGGSYEQYF
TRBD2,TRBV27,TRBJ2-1,CASSGGTYNEQFF
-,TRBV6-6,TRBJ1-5,CASRQGGYSNQPQHF
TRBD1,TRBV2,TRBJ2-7,CASSDTGVYEQYF
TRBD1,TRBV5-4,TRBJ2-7,CASSPGQGRGEQYF
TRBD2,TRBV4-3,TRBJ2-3,CASSATSGGYTDTQYF
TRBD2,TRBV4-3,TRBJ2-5,CASSPLLAGDVAQYF
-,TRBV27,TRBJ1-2,CASSLVATTNYGYTF
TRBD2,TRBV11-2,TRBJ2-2,CASSPRTSGGSDAGELFF
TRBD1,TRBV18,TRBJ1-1,CASSPLQGRTEAFF
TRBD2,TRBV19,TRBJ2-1,CASSMSSGAYNEQFF
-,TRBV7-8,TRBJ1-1,CASSLSGNTEAFF
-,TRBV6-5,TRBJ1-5,CASGPGSSNQPQHF
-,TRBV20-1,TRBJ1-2,CSATNGGYTF
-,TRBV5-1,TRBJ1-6,CASSERSTGSGANSPLHF
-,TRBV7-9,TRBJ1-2,CASSPTLGSAEGGYTF
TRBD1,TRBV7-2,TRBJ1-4,CASSLLGTGNEKLFF
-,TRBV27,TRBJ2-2,CASSLEYRAGTGELFF